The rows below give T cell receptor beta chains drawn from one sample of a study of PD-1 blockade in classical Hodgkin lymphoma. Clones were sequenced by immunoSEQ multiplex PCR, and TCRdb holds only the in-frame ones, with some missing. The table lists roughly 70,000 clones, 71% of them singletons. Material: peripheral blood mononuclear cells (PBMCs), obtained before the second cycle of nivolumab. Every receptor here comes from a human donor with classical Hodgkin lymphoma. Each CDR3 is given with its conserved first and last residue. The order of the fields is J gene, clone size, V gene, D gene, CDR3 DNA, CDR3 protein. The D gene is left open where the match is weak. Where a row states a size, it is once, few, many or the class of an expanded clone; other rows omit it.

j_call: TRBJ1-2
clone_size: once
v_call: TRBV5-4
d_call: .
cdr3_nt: TGTGCCAGCAGGGTGATGGGGGCAGGAGGCGGCTACACCTTC
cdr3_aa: CASRVMGAGGGYTF

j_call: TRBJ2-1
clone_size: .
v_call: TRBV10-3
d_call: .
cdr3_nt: TGTGCCACCGCGGGACCGGCCGGAAATGAGCAGTTCTTC
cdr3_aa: CATAGPAGNEQFF

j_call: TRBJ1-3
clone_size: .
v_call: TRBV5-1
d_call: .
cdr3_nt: TGCGCCAGCAGCTTAATACAGGGAGGAACTGGAAACACCATATATTTT
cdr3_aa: CASSLIQGGTGNTIYF

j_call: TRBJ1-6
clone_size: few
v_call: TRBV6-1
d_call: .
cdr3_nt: TGTGCCAGCAGTGAAGTGAGACTCCAATCGGGGGCCCTCCACTTT
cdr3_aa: CASSEVRLQSGALHF

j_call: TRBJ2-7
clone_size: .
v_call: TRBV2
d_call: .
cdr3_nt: TGTGCCAGCAGTAAAACAGGGTTTGGGGAGCAGTACTTC
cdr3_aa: CASSKTGFGEQYF

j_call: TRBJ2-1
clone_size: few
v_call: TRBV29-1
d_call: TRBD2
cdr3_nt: TGCAGCGTTGACACCGGGACTAGCGGGGGGAAGGGGTTCTTC
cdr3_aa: CSVDTGTSGGKGFF

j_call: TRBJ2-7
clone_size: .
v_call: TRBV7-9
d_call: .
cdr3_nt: TGTGCCAGCAGCTTAGGGGGATTGGATAGCTCCTACGAGCAGTACTTC
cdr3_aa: CASSLGGLDSSYEQYF

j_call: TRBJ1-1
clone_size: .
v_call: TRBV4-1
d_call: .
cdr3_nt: TGCGCCAGCAGCCAAGCCAGGGGTAGGAACACTGAAGCTTTCTTT
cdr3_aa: CASSQARGRNTEAFF

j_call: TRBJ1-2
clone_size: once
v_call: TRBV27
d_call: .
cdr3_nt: TGTGCCAGCAGTTTATTTCGGGATAACTATGGCTACACCTTC
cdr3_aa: CASSLFRDNYGYTF

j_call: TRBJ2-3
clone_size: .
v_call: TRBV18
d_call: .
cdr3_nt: TGTGCCAGCTCACCACCGATAGGACCAGATACGCAGTATTTT
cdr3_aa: CASSPPIGPDTQYF

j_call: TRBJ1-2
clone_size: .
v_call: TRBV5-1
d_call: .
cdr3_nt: TGCGCCAGCAGCGCGAACCCTGTTGAGGGTGATGGCTACACCTTC
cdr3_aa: CASSANPVEGDGYTF

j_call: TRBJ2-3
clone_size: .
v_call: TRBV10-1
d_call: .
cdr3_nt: TGCGCCAGCAGTGAGGTCCGTTACACAGATACGCAGTATTTT
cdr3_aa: CASSEVRYTDTQYF

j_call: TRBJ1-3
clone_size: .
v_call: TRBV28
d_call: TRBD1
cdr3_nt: TGTGCCAGCAGTCCAAGGACAGGGAGGCCTGGAAACACCATATATTTT
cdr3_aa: CASSPRTGRPGNTIYF

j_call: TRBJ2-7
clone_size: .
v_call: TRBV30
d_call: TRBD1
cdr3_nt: TGTGCCTGGAGAAGGGGTATAAACAGGGGGCTTTCCTACGAGCAGTACTTC
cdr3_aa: CAWRRGINRGLSYEQYF

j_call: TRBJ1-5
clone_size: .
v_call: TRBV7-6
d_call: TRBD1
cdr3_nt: TGTGCCAGCAGCTTAGGGTCTCCGAACAGGGGGGAGCCCCAGCATTTT
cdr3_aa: CASSLGSPNRGEPQHF

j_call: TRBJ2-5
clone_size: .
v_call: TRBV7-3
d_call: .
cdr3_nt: TGTGCCAGCAGCTTAGGAGGGACAGCAACCCAGTACTTC
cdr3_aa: CASSLGGTATQYF

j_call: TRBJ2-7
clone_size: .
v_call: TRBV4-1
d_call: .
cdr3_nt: TGCGCCAGCAGCCAAGTTATTACAATCTACGAGCAGTACTTC
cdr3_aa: CASSQVITIYEQYF

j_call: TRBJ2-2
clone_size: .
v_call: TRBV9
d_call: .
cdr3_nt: TGTGCCAGCAGCTCCTTGGCGGGGTGGAACACCGGGGAGCTGTTTTTT
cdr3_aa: CASSSLAGWNTGELFF

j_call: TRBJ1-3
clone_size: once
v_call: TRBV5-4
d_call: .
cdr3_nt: TGTGCCAGCAGCGTATCCGGAAACACCATATATTTT
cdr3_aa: CASSVSGNTIYF

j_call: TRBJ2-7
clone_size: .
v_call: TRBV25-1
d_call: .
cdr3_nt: TGTGCCAGCAGTGAATACTTCGTCGACAGCTACGAGCAGTACTTC
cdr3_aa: CASSEYFVDSYEQYF

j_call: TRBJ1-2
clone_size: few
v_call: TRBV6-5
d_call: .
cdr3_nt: TGTGCCAGCAGTTCCATCATCGGGGCCCTAACGGGCTACACCTTC
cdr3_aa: CASSSIIGALTGYTF

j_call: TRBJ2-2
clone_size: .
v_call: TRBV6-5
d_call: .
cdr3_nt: TGTGCCAGCAGTTTAGGAGGGTCGAACACCGGGGAGCTGTTTTTT
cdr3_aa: CASSLGGSNTGELFF

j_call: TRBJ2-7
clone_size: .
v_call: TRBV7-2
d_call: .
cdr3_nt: TGTGCCAGCAGGCAGGACGGAGCCTACGAGCAGTACTTC
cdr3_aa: CASRQDGAYEQYF

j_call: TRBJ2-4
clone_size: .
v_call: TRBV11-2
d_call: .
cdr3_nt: TGTGCCAGCAGCTTAGGGGGAGTGGGCGAAAACATTCAGTACTTC
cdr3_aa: CASSLGGVGENIQYF

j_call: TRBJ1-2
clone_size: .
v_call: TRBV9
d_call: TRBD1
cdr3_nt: TGTGCCAGCAGCCCCGGGGACAGGGGACCTTATGGCTACACCTTC
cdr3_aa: CASSPGDRGPYGYTF

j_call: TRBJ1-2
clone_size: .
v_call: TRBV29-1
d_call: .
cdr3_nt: TGCAGCGTCGAAGCCGCTAACTATGGCTACACCTTC
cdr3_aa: CSVEAANYGYTF

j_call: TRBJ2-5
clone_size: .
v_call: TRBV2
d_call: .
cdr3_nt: TGTGCCAGCATAGTTGGCGGGGTTTTCCAAGAGACCCAGTACTTC
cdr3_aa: CASIVGGVFQETQYF

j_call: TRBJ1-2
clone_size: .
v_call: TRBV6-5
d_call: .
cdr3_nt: TGTGCCAGCAGCGCTGAGGGCGATGGCTACACCTTC
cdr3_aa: CASSAEGDGYTF